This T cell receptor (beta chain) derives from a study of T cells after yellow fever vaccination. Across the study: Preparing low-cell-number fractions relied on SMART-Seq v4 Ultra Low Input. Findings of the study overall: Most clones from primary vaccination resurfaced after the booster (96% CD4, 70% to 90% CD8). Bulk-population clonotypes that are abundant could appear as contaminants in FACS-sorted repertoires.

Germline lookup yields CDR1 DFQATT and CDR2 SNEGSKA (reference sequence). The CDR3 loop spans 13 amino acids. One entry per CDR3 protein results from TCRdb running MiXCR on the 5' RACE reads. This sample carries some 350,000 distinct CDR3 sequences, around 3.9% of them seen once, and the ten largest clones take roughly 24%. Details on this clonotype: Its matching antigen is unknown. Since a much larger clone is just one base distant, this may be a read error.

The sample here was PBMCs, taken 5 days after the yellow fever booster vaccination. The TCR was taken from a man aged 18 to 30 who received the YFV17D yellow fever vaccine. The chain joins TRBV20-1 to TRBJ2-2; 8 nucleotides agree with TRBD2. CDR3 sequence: CSAGLSGAGVLFF. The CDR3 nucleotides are TGCAGTGCTGGCCTTAGCGGGGCCGGGGTGCTGTTTTTT.